Below, 23 T cell receptor beta chains from the same sample are listed, as sequenced in a study of shared T cell receptors in the human thymus (dated by TCRdb to 2020 to 2023). The library came from the immunoSEQ multiplex PCR assay. TCRdb's version of the immuneACCESS table is confined to in-frame rearrangements and falls short of the full clone set. An unresolved V gene accounts for under half of the shortfall where checked; the remainder is of unknown origin. The sample table records over 350,000 clones; 85% to 95% of these occur just once. 0.02% of the sample goes to the ten largest clones. Input material: thymocytes. The receptors stem from a human donor.

CDR3 in DNA: TGTGCCAGCAGCCTGACCGGGACTAGCCGGGGCAGATACGAGCAGTACTTC. Protein: CASSLTGTSRGRYEQYF. This sequence joins TRBV5-4 and TRBJ2-7; TRBD2 matches 9 bases. The J segment lost 4 bases and the V segment lost 4 bases, leaving 15 bases of the junction unmatched. The germline gives CDR1 SGHNT, CDR2 YYREEE (reference sequence). The CDR3 spans 17 residues.

V usage is TRBV6-1 and J usage is TRBJ1-3; D is perhaps TRBD1 (6 bases). Germline CDR1 reads MNHNS; CDR2 reads SASEGT. V gave up 3 bases and J gave up 3 bases, with 15 bases separating them. The CDR3 length is 16 residues. CDR3 bases: TGTGCCAGCAGTGATCCGCCGAGGGGACATGGAAACACCATATATTTT. Its protein product is CASSDPPRGHGNTIYF.

This chain links TRBV28 with TRBJ2-7; 7 nucleotides match TRBD1. The CDR3 is made up of 18 amino acids. CDR1 and CDR2 (germline): MDHEN, SYDVKM. V trimming: 3 bases; J trimming: 2 bases; junction bases outside the gene matches: 16. The CDR3 loop is CASSFPPQGVFQTYEQYF. CDR3 bases: TGTGCCAGCAGTTTCCCCCCTCAGGGGGTCTTTCAAACCTACGAGCAGTACTTC.

The chain combines TRBV27 with TRBJ1-5; D not resolved. The germline V gene encodes CDR1 MNHEY and CDR2 SMNVEV (reference sequence). The germline V and J ends were trimmed by 2 bases and 2 bases, with 10 bases remaining between them. This CDR3 has 15 residues. CDR3 in amino acids: CASSLDLGGNQPQHF. The CDR3 DNA reads as TGTGCCAGCAGTTTAGACCTGGGTGGCAATCAGCCCCAGCATTTT.

CDR3 protein: CASSLGSGNEKLFF. CDR3 DNA sequence: TGTGCCAGCAGCCTGGGGTCGGGTAATGAAAAACTGTTTTTT. The chain uses TRBV27 and TRBJ1-4; D is undetermined. CDR3 size: 14 residues. The V gene's germline CDR1 is MNHEY and CDR2 SMNVEV (reference sequence). Trimming took 6 bases from V and 4 from J, leaving 12 bases between them.

The chain combines TRBV11-2 with TRBJ2-7; D ambiguous. The germline V and J ends were trimmed by 0 bases and 2 bases, with 8 bases remaining between them. The CDR3 runs 14 residues. Germline loops: CDR1 SGHAT, CDR2 FQNNGV. The CDR3 spells CASSLDRKPYEQYF. For the CDR3, the DNA is TGTGCCAGCAGCTTAGACCGTAAGCCCTACGAGCAGTACTTC. Based on the CDR3 plus reference TRBV11-2 and TRBJ2-7, the full variable domain is EAGVAQSPRYKIIEKRQSVAFWCNPISGHATLYWYQQILGQGPKLLIQFQNNGVVDDSQLPKDRFSAERLKGVDSTLKIQPAKLEDSAVYLCASSLDRKPYEQYFGPGTRLTVT.

This clone was observed once. The rearrangement links TRBV5-6 to TRBJ2-7; 8 bases fit TRBD2. The CDR3 is 15 amino acids. Trimming took 0 bases from V and 7 from J; bases not matched to a gene: 9. Germline-derived CDR1 and CDR2 are SGHDT and YYEEEE. The CDR3 DNA reads as TGTGCCAGCAGCTTGGAAGGGCTAGCGGGCGTTGAGCAGTACTTC. Translated: CASSLEGLAGVEQYF.

The chain combines TRBV14 with TRBJ2-3; 8 bases align to TRBD2. CDR3 length: 17 residues. V trimming: 3 bases; J trimming: 2 bases; junction bases outside the gene matches: 10. Per the germline V gene, CDR1 is SGHDN and CDR2 is FVKESK. This chain's CDR3 is CASSQEGLAGLTDTQYF. CDR3 bases: TGTGCCAGCAGCCAGGAGGGGCTAGCGGGTCTCACAGATACGCAGTATTTT.

The chain recombines TRBV14 with TRBJ2-1; 9 bases are shared with TRBD1. The CDR3 covers 17 residues. Germline V lookup: CDR1 SGHDN, CDR2 FVKESK. Germline trimming cut 1 base from V and 2 bases from J; bases unmatched to any gene: 6. The CDR3 spells CASSQAGTGIPYNEQFF. CDR3 DNA sequence: TGTGCCAGCAGCCAAGCCGGGACAGGGATCCCCTACAATGAGCAGTTCTTC. Complete variable domain (other parts from reference TRBV14 and TRBJ2-1): EAGVTQFPSHSVIEKGQTVTLRCDPISGHDNLYWYRRVMGKEIKFLLHFVKESKQDESGMPNNRFLAERTGGTYSTLKVQPAELEDSGVYFCASSQAGTGIPYNEQFFGPGTRLTVL.

The chain uses TRBV27 and TRBJ2-2; 12 bases map to TRBD1. The V gene end was trimmed by 3 bases and the J gene end by 1 base; junction bases not matched to a gene: 9. The V gene's germline CDR1 is MNHEY and CDR2 SMNVEV (reference sequence). There are 19 residues in the CDR3. CDR3 loop: CASSFGTGGAIRNTGELFF. The CDR3 bases are TGTGCCAGCAGTTTCGGGACAGGGGGCGCGATTAGGAACACCGGGGAGCTGTTTTTT.

The genes are TRBV28 and TRBJ1-6; no clear D gene. The germline CDR1 and CDR2 sequences are MDHEN and SYDVKM. The CDR3 contains 16 residues. V dropped 4 bases and J dropped 0 bases, with 10 bases sitting between them. CDR3 loop: CASSSPSSSYNSPLHF. In DNA form, the CDR3 reads TGTGCCAGCAGTTCCCCGAGTAGCTCCTATAATTCACCCCTCCACTTT. The whole variable domain, filled in from reference TRBV28 and TRBJ1-6, reads DVKVTQSSRYLVKRTGEKVFLECVQDMDHENMFWYRQDPGLGLRLIYFSYDVKMKEKGDIPEGYSVSREKKERFSLILESASTNQTSMYLCASSSPSSSYNSPLHFGNGTRLTVT.

In this sample, this clone turned up once. The V and J genes are TRBV27 and TRBJ2-7; 11 bases are a match to TRBD2. From germline, CDR1 is MNHEY and CDR2 SMNVEV (reference sequence). The CDR3 runs to 15 residues. V dropped 6 bases and J dropped 4; count of bases not matched to a gene: 8. CDR3 protein: CASSPGLADLYEQYF. CDR3 DNA sequence: TGTGCCAGCAGCCCGGGACTAGCGGACCTTTACGAGCAGTACTTC.

The chain carries TRBV5-1 and TRBJ1-1; tentatively, D is TRBD1 (6 bases). CDR1 SGHRS and CDR2 YFSETQ come from the germline V gene. Deletions cut 2 bases from V and 2 bases from J, with 13 bases between. CDR3 length: 15 residues. The CDR3 DNA reads TGCGCCAGCAGCTTCAGCATCAGGGGAAACACTGAAGCTTTCTTT. It yields the protein CASSFSIRGNTEAFF.

This chain links TRBV28 with TRBJ1-5, with D perhaps matching TRBD1 (5 bases). CDR1 is MDHEN, CDR2 SYDVKM, per germline. Trimming shortened V by 6 bases and J by 6 bases, and 15 bases separated the two germline ends. The CDR3 has 14 residues. As DNA, the CDR3 is TGTGCCAGCAGCCCGTACAGCGGGGGTCAGCCCCAGCATTTT. Translating gives CASSPYSGGQPQHF.

J is TRBJ2-3 and V is TRBV11-2; D tentatively reads TRBD1 or TRBD2 (5 bases each). The V gene's germline CDR1 is SGHAT and CDR2 FQNNGV. Trimming left V 2 bases short and J 4 bases short, with 10 bases between. The CDR3 runs 14 residues. The CDR3 protein is CASSLRGFADTQYF. The CDR3 DNA reads TGTGCCAGCAGCTTACGGGGCTTTGCAGATACGCAGTATTTT.

The rearrangement uses TRBV29-1 and TRBJ2-3; 9 bases are shared with TRBD2. There are 15 residues in the CDR3. CDR1 and CDR2 (germline): SQVTM, ANQGSEA. With V trimmed by 8 bases and J by 4 bases, 13 bases remained unmatched. The CDR3 coding sequence is TGCAGCCTCAGCCCAAGCGGGAGGACCGCAGATACGCAGTATTTT. Protein sequence: CSLSPSGRTADTQYF.

This chain uses TRBV10-1 with TRBJ2-7; 8 bases are a match to TRBD1. The CDR3 is 16 residues long. CDR1 and CDR2 (germline): WNHNN, SYGVQD (reference sequence). Germline trimming cut 4 bases from V and 3 bases from J; bases unmatched to any gene: 11. The CDR3 DNA sequence: TGCGCCAGCAGTGCCGGGACAGGCATTTCGATCTACGAGCAGTACTTC. This codes for CASSAGTGISIYEQYF.

CDR3 sequence: CASSPPLTGGGNTIYF. The DNA of the CDR3 is TGTGCCAGCAGCCCCCCGTTGACAGGGGGTGGAAACACCATATATTTT. This chain links TRBV7-2 with TRBJ1-3, with 9 nucleotides matching TRBD1. Germline V gene sequence: CDR1 SGHTA, CDR2 FQGNSA. The CDR3 runs to 16 residues. Trimming removed 5 bases from V and 3 bases from J; junction bases left unmatched: 8.

The V call is TRBV29-1, the J call TRBJ1-2; D is uncertain. Trimming took off 1 base at V and 0 bases at J, with 9 bases between the two ends. The CDR3 runs 14 residues. Germline V gene data show CDR1 as SQVTM and CDR2 as ANQGSEA. CDR3 sequence (DNA): TGCAGCGTTGAAGGAGGCGCCCCTAACTATGGCTACACCTTC. It codes for CSVEGGAPNYGYTF.

The CDR3 is CASSYNPRDRGSTDTQYF. CDR3 sequence (DNA): TGTGCCAGCAGTTACAATCCACGGGACAGGGGGAGCACAGATACGCAGTATTTT. The chain couples TRBV5-6 to TRBJ2-3; 11 nucleotides line up with TRBD1. This CDR3 contains 18 residues. Germline CDR1 and CDR2: SGHDT and YYEEEE. V was clipped by 5 bases and J by 0 bases; unmatched bases: 11.

The chain has TRBV15 and TRBJ2-1; 8 positions agree with TRBD1. Per the germline V gene, CDR1 is LNHNV and CDR2 is YYDKDF (reference sequence). The ends lost 1 base at V and 5 bases at J; junction bases unmatched: 10. CDR3 length: 17 amino acids. The CDR3 nucleotides are TGTGCCACCAGCAGAGGTCGGGGACAGGCGGTTCACAATGAGCAGTTCTTC. Translation gives CATSRGRGQAVHNEQFF.

The chain is built from TRBV27 and TRBJ1-4, with D uncertain. This CDR3 comprises 17 residues. Germline V gives CDR1 MNHEY, CDR2 SMNVEV (reference sequence). Trimming cost V 6 bases and J 2 bases, with 19 bases left between them. The CDR3 protein is CASSYLFPGPTNEKLFF. For the CDR3, the DNA is TGTGCCAGCAGCTATTTATTCCCCGGGCCGACTAATGAAAAACTGTTTTTT.

This sequence joins TRBV5-1 and TRBJ1-2; 8 positions match TRBD1. The CDR3 is 16 residues long. Germline-derived CDR1 and CDR2 are SGHRS and YFSETQ. The J segment lost 5 bases and the V segment lost 3 bases, leaving 12 bases of the junction unmatched. CDR3 nucleotide sequence: TGCGCCAGCAGCTCGACCCACGTGACAGGGGCTTATGGCTACACCTTC. This translates into CASSSTHVTGAYGYTF.